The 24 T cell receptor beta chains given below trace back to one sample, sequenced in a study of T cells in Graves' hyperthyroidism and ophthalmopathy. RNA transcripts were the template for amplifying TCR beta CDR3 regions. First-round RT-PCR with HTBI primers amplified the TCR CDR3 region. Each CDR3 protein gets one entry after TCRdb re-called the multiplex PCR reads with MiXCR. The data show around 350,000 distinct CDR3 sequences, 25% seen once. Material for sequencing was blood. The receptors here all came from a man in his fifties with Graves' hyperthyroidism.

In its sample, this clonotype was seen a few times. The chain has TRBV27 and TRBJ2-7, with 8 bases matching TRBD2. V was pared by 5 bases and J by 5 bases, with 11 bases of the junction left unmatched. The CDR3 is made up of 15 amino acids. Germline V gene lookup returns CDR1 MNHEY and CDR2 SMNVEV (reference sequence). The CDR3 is CASSDSVTSANEQYF. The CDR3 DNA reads TGTGCCAGCAGTGACTCCGTGACTAGCGCTAACGAGCAGTACTTC.

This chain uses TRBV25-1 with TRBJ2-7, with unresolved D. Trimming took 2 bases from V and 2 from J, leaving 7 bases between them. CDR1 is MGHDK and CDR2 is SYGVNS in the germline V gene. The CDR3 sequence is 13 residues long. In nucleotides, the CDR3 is TGTGCCAGCAGTGAAGACGGAACCTACGAGCAGTACTTC. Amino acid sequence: CASSEDGTYEQYF.

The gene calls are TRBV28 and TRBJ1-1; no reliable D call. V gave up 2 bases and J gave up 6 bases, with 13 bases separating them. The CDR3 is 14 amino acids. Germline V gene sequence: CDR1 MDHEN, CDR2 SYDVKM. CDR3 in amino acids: CASSLAPVSAEAFF. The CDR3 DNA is TGTGCCAGCAGTTTAGCCCCCGTATCTGCTGAAGCTTTCTTT.

The CDR3 sequence: CASSIRGSATDTQYF. CDR3 bases: TGTGCCAGTAGTATAAGGGGCAGTGCAACAGATACGCAGTATTTT. V usage is TRBV19 and J usage is TRBJ2-3, with a tentative D call TRBD1 (5 bases). This CDR3 comprises 15 residues. Germline lookup yields CDR1 LNHDA and CDR2 SQIVND (reference sequence). V lost 2 bases to trimming and J lost 3 bases, with 12 bases between them.

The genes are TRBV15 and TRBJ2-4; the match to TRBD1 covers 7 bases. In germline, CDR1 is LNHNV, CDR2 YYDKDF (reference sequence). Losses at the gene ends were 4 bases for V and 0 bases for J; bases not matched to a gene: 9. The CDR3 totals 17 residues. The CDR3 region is CATSTLAQGEAKNIQYF. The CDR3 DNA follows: TGTGCCACCAGCACTCTAGCCCAGGGGGAAGCCAAAAACATTCAGTACTTC.

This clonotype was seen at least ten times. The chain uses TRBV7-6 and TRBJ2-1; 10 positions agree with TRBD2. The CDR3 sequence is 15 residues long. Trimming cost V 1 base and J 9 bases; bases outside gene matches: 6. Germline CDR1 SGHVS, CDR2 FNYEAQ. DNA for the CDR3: TGTGCCAGCAGCTTAGGAGCGGGAGGGACGGGTGAGCAGTTCTTC. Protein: CASSLGAGGTGEQFF.

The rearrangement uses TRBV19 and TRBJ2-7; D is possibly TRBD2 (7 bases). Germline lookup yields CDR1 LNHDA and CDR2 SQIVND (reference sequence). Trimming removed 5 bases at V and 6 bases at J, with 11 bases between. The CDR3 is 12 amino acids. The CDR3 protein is CASSEGGGEQYF. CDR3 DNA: TGTGCCAGTAGTGAGGGAGGGGGCGAGCAGTACTTC. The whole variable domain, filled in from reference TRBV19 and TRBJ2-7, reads DGGITQSPKYLFRKEGQNVTLSCEQNLNHDAMYWYRQDPGQGLRLIYYSQIVNDFQKGDIAEGYSVSREKKESFPLTVTSAQKNPTAFYLCASSEGGGEQYFGPGTRLTVT.

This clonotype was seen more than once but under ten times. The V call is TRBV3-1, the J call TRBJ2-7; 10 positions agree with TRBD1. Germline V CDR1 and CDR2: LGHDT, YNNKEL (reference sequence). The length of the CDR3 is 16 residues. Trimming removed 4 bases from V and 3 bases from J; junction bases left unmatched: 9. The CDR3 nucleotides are TGTGCCAGCAGCCCGGGACGGGACAGGGGATACTACGAGCAGTACTTC. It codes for CASSPGRDRGYYEQYF.

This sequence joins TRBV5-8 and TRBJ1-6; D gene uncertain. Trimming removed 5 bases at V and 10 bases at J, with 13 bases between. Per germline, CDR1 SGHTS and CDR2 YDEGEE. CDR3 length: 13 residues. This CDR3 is CASSPEPGSPLHF. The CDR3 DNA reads TGTGCCAGCAGTCCGGAGCCGGGCTCACCCCTCCACTTT.

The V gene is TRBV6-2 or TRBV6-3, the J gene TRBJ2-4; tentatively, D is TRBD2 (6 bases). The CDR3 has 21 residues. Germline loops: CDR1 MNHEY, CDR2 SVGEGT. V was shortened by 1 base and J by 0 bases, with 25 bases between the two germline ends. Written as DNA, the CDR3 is TGTGCCAGCAGTTACTTGGGACGAGGAGGGCGCCTTGCTTTAGCCAAAAACATTCAGTACTTC. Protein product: CASSYLGRGGRLALAKNIQYF.

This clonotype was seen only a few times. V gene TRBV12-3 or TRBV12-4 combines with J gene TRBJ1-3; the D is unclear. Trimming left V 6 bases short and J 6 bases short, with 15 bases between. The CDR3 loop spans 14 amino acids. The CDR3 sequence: CASSSNRLLNTIYF. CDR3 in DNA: TGTGCCAGCAGCTCAAACAGACTCCTAAACACCATATATTTT.

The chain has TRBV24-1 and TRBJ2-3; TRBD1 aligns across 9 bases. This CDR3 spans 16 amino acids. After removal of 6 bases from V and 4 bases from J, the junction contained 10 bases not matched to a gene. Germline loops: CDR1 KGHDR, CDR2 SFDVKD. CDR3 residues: CATSKTQGANPDTQYF. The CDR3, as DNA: TGTGCCACCAGTAAAACACAGGGGGCGAACCCAGATACGCAGTATTTT.

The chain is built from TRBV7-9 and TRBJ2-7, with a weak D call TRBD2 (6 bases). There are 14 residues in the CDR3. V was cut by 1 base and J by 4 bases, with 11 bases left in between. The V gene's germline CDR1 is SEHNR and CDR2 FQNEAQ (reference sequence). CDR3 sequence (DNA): TGTGCCAGCAGCTTAGTTTCCCGGGGGTACGAGCAGTACTTC. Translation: CASSLVSRGYEQYF.

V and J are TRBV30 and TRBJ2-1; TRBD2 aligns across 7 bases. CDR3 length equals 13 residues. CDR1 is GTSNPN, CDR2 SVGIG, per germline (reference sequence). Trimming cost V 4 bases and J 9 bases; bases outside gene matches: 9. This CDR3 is CAWNGLVGVEQFF. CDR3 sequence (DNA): TGTGCCTGGAATGGACTAGTGGGAGTTGAGCAGTTCTTC. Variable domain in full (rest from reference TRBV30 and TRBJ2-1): SQTIHQWPATLVQPVGSPLSLECTVEGTSNPNLYWYRQAAGRGLQLLFYSVGIGQISSEVPQNLSASRPQDRQFILSSKKLLLSDSGFYLCAWNGLVGVEQFFGPGTRLTVL.

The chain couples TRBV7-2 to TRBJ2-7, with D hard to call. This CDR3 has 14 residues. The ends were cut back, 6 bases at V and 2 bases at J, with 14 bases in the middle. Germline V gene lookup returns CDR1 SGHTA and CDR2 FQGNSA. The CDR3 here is CASSPLPGPYEQYF. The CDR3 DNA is TGTGCCAGCAGTCCCCTTCCGGGCCCCTACGAGCAGTACTTC.

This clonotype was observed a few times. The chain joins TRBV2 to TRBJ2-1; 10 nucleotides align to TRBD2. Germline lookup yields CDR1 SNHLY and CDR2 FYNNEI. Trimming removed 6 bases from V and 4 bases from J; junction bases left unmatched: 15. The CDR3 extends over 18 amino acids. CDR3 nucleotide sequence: TGTGCCAGCAGCCACCCGGGGGTAAGCGGGAGGGTTTACAATGAGCAGTTCTTC. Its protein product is CASSHPGVSGRVYNEQFF. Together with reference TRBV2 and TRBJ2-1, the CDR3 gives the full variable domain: EPEVTQTPSHQVTQMGQEVILRCVPISNHLYFYWYRQILGQKVEFLVSFYNNEISEKSEIFDDQFSVERPDGSNFTLKIRSTKLEDSAMYFCASSHPGVSGRVYNEQFFGPGTRLTVL.

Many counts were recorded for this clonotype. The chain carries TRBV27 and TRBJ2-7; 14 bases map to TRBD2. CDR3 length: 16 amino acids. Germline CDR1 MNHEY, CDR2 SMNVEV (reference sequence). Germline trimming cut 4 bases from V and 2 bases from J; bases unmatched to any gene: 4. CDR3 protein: CASSSAGLAGAYEQYF. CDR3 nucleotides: TGTGCCAGCAGTTCGGCGGGACTAGCGGGAGCCTACGAGCAGTACTTC.

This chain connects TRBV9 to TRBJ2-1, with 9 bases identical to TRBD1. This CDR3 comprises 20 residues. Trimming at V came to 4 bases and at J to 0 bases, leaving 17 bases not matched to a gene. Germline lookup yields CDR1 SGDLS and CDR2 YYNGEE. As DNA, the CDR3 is TGTGCCAGCAGCCCGTTGGGGACAGGGTGGGAGGGGATCTCCTACAATGAGCAGTTCTTC. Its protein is CASSPLGTGWEGISYNEQFF.

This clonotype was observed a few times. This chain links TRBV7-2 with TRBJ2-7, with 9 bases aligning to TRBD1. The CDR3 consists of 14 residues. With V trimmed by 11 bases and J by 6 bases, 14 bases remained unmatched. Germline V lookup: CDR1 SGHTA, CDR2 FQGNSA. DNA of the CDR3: TGTGCCGCCTCCCAAACGGGACAGGGACTCGAGCAGTACTTC. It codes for CAASQTGQGLEQYF.

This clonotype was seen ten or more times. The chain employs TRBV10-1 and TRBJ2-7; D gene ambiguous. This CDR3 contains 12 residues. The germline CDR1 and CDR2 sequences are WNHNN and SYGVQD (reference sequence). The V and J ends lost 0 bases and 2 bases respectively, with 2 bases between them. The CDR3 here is CASSESTYEQYF. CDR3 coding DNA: TGCGCCAGCAGTGAGTCGACCTACGAGCAGTACTTC.

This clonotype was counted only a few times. The DNA for the CDR3 is TGTGCCAGCAGCCAAGCTCCGGGCAACACAGATACGCAGTATTTT. This codes for CASSQAPGNTDTQYF. The rearrangement uses TRBV3-1 and TRBJ2-3; D is uncertain. The CDR3 has 15 amino acids. Germline V gene lookup returns CDR1 LGHDT and CDR2 YNNKEL (reference sequence). V was cut by 1 base and J by 2 bases, with 10 bases left in between.

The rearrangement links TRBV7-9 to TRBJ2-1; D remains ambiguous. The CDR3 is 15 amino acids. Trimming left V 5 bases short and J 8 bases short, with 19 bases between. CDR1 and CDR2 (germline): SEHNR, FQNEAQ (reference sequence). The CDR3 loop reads CASSHSVGSSHEQFF. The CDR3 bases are TGTGCCAGCAGCCACTCGGTTGGCAGTAGCCATGAGCAGTTCTTC.

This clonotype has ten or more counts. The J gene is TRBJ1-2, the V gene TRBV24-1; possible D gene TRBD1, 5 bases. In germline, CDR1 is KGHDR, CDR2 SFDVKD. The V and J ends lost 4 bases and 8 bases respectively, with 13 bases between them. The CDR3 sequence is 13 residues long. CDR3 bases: TGTGCCACCAGTGAACCAGGGATTAGCGGCTACACCTTC. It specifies CATSEPGISGYTF.

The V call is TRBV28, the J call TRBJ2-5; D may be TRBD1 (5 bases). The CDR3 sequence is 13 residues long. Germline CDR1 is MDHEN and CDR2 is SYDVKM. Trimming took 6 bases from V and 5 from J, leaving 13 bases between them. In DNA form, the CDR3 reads TGTGCCAGCAGGTCAGGGTCGACGGAGACCCAGTACTTC. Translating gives CASRSGSTETQYF.